These 27 T cell receptor beta chains were sequenced from one sample in a study of blood T cell repertoires in COVID-19. TCRdb keeps only in-frame clones here, not all; method: immunoSEQ multiplex PCR. The table shows about 170,000 clones, with roughly 80% occurring only once. Sequenced: peripheral blood. The receptors stem from a woman between 40 and 50 years old with COVID-19, enrolled during active disease.

V usage is TRBV6-5 and J usage is TRBJ2-1, with 9 bases fitting TRBD2. Germline V gene data show CDR1 as MNHEY and CDR2 as SVGAGI. Trimming took 7 bases from V and 7 from J; bases not matched to a gene: 8. The CDR3 is made up of 14 amino acids. CDR3 bases: TGTGCCAGCACTGTCGCGGGAGGGTTAAATGAGCAGTTCTTC. Its translation: CASTVAGGLNEQFF.

The chain links TRBV30 to TRBJ2-2; possibly TRBD2 for D (6 bases). Germline V gene lookup returns CDR1 GTSNPN and CDR2 SVGIG (reference sequence). The CDR3 totals 15 residues. Trimming cost V 3 bases and J 4 bases, with 15 bases left between them. As DNA, the CDR3 is TGTGCCTGGAGATTATTGCGGGACTTCACCGGGGAGCTGTTTTTT. It translates to CAWRLLRDFTGELFF.

The CDR3 bases are TGTGCCAGCACCGGACAGGAGGATCAGCCCCAGCATTTT. It codes for CASTGQEDQPQHF. The J gene is TRBJ1-5, the V gene TRBV2; 7 bases are shared with TRBD1. The CDR3 loop spans 13 amino acids. Looked up from germline, CDR1 is SNHLY and CDR2 is FYNNEI. V was pared by 7 bases and J by 5 bases, with 5 bases of the junction left unmatched.

The chain links TRBV7-6 to TRBJ2-3; 7 bases line up with TRBD2. Trimming cost V 5 bases and J 4 bases; bases outside gene matches: 12. Per the germline V gene, CDR1 is SGHVS and CDR2 is FNYEAQ. This CDR3 region has 16 residues. CDR3 protein: CASSTGLEVNPDTQYF. The CDR3 bases are TGTGCCAGCAGCACCGGACTAGAGGTTAATCCAGATACGCAGTATTTT. The full variable domain, completed using reference TRBV7-6 and TRBJ2-3, is GAGVSQSPRYKVTKRGQDVALRCDPISGHVSLYWYRQALGQGPEFLTYFNYEAQQDKSGLPNDRFSAERPEGSISTLTIQRTEQRDSAMYRCASSTGLEVNPDTQYFGPGTRLTVL.

V is TRBV9 and J is TRBJ2-6; D is undetermined. V was pared by 4 bases and J by 4 bases, with 12 bases between. Germline V gene lookup returns CDR1 SGDLS and CDR2 YYNGEE. The CDR3 consists of 15 residues. Written as DNA, the CDR3 is TGTGCCAGCAGCCCCCCCGGGTTCGGGGCCAACGTCCTGACTTTC. It specifies CASSPPGFGANVLTF.

The genes are TRBV24-1 and TRBJ1-5; 7 bases are shared with TRBD1. The CDR3 runs to 15 residues. Germline assignment: CDR1 KGHDR and CDR2 SFDVKD. V was pared by 1 base and J by 6 bases, with 5 bases of the junction left unmatched. The DNA for the CDR3 is TGTGCCACCAGTGATTTCGACAGGGACTCTCAGCCCCAGCATTTT. It codes for CATSDFDRDSQPQHF.

Details on this clone: In the same sample, other DNA sequences code for this CDR3. V gene TRBV20-1 combines with J gene TRBJ2-7, with unresolved D. The germline V and J ends were trimmed by 3 bases and 3 bases, with 6 bases remaining between them. The CDR3 is 11 amino acids. In germline, CDR1 is DFQATT, CDR2 SNEGSKA (reference sequence). CDR3: CSASVLYEQYF. The DNA for the CDR3 is TGCAGTGCTAGCGTACTCTACGAGCAGTACTTC.

This clone was seen once. The rearrangement joins TRBV18 to TRBJ2-3, with 9 bases that match TRBD2. V shed 3 bases, J shed 0 bases, and the junction held 13 bases outside the gene matches. Germline CDR1 is KGHSH and CDR2 is LQKENI. This CDR3 comprises 19 residues. The CDR3 region has the DNA TGTGCCAGCTCACCCCCCAATAGCGGGAGACTAAGCAGCACAGATACGCAGTATTTT. Translating it yields CASSPPNSGRLSSTDTQYF.

The V gene is TRBV6-2 or TRBV6-3, the J gene TRBJ2-3; 8 bases are shared with TRBD2. Germline lookup yields CDR1 MNHEY and CDR2 SVGEGT. Trimming cost V 4 bases and J 0 bases; bases outside gene matches: 9. The CDR3 runs to 17 residues. CDR3 coding DNA: TGTGCCAGCAGTTTCGCTTATAGCGGGGCTAGCACAGATACGCAGTATTTT. It is translated as CASSFAYSGASTDTQYF.

The V and J genes are TRBV27 and TRBJ1-2, with 10 nucleotides matching TRBD1. The germline V gene has CDR1 MNHEY and CDR2 SMNVEV (reference sequence). The CDR3 has 16 residues. Trimming removed 1 base from V and 5 bases from J; junction bases left unmatched: 7. The CDR3 DNA follows: TGTGCCAGCAGTTTATTTGGGGGACAGGGGTGGTATGGCTACACCTTC. Residues: CASSLFGGQGWYGYTF.

This chain links TRBV2 with TRBJ2-1; D possibly corresponds to TRBD1 (5 bases). Germline V lookup: CDR1 SNHLY, CDR2 FYNNEI. The CDR3 spans 12 residues. Trimming took off 6 bases at V and 9 bases at J, with 12 bases between the two ends. As DNA, the CDR3 is TGTGCCAGCAGCGACGACAGAGGTGAGCAGTTCTTC. Translating it yields CASSDDRGEQFF.

The chain recombines TRBV28 with TRBJ2-7; 9 nucleotides align to TRBD1. This CDR3 is built from 14 residues. The V segment lost 5 bases and the J segment 6 bases; nucleotides outside the gene matches: 8. CDR1 MDHEN and CDR2 SYDVKM come from the germline V gene. Here the CDR3 DNA reads TGTGCCAGCAGTACACAGGGGGCAGGGCTCGAGCAGTACTTC. This sequence encodes CASSTQGAGLEQYF.

The sample holds one count of this clone. The chain joins TRBV5-6 to TRBJ2-1; the D is unclear. This CDR3 comprises 12 residues. The V gene lost 7 bases and the J gene lost 0 bases, with 5 bases spanning the gap. Germline CDR1 and CDR2: SGHDT and YYEEEE. CDR3 coding DNA: TGTGCCAGCTTGAGCTCCTACAATGAGCAGTTCTTC. Its translation: CASLSSYNEQFF. Together with reference TRBV5-6 and TRBJ2-1, the CDR3 gives the full variable domain: DAGVTQSPTHLIKTRGQQVTLRCSPKSGHDTVSWYQQALGQGPQFIFQYYEEEERQRGNFPDRFSGHQFPNYSSELNVNALLLGDSALYLCASLSSYNEQFFGPGTRLTVL.

The V gene is TRBV7-3, the J gene TRBJ2-7; possibly TRBD2 for D (6 bases). This CDR3 contains 15 residues. Germline CDR1 reads SGHTA; CDR2 reads FQGTGA. Deletions cut 5 bases from V and 2 bases from J, with 16 bases between. In nucleotides, the CDR3 is TGTGCCAGCAGCCCCGCCGGGTCGGGAGCCTACGAGCAGTACTTC. This sequence encodes CASSPAGSGAYEQYF.

The chain combines TRBV28 with TRBJ1-2, with 10 positions matching TRBD1. Germline V gene data show CDR1 as MDHEN and CDR2 as SYDVKM. This CDR3 has 16 amino acids. The V gene end was trimmed by 3 bases and the J gene end by 5 bases; junction bases not matched to a gene: 9. CDR3 nucleotides: TGTGCCAGCAGTTTCCTGACAGGGGGCTCGAGATATGGCTACACCTTC. It specifies CASSFLTGGSRYGYTF.

The chain couples TRBV6-1 to TRBJ1-5, with 9 bases fitting TRBD1. The CDR3 is 15 residues long. V trimming: 1 base; J trimming: 6 bases; junction bases outside the gene matches: 4. CDR1 is MNHNS and CDR2 is SASEGT in the germline V gene. CDR3 nucleotides: TGTGCCAGCAGTGAAGGGGGACAGGGATTTCAGCCCCAGCATTTT. This encodes CASSEGGQGFQPQHF.

Only a few counts were recorded for this clone. This chain uses TRBV4-1 with TRBJ1-2; D is undetermined. CDR1 and CDR2 (germline): MGHRA, YSYEKL. Trimming took 6 bases from V and 2 from J, leaving 16 bases between them. This CDR3 region has 15 residues. The CDR3 DNA sequence: TGCGCCAGCAGAGGACTTCCCTCTGGAAACTATGGCTACACCTTC. Protein: CASRGLPSGNYGYTF.

In its sample, this clone was seen a few times. The J gene is TRBJ2-2, the V gene TRBV2; 11 bases map to TRBD2. V shed 4 bases, J shed 7 bases, and the junction held 8 bases outside the gene matches. Germline assignment: CDR1 SNHLY and CDR2 FYNNEI. The CDR3 sequence is 16 residues long. The CDR3 here is CASSGGTSGLGGELFF. The CDR3 bases are TGTGCCAGCAGTGGGGGGACTAGCGGCCTCGGCGGGGAGCTGTTTTTT.

This chain uses TRBV28 with TRBJ2-1, with D maybe TRBD2 (5 bases). CDR1 is MDHEN, CDR2 SYDVKM, per germline. The ends were cut back, 4 bases at V and 1 base at J, with 11 bases in the middle. This CDR3 is built from 15 residues. The CDR3 reads CASSSSGFSYNEQFF. CDR3 sequence (DNA): TGTGCCAGCAGTTCAAGCGGATTTTCCTACAATGAGCAGTTCTTC.

The gene calls are TRBV7-6 and TRBJ2-1; TRBD1 aligns across 7 bases. The germline CDR1 and CDR2 sequences are SGHVS and FNYEAQ. This CDR3 is 14 amino acids long. Trimming at V came to 5 bases and at J to 3 bases, leaving 4 bases not matched to a gene. CDR3 sequence: CASSPRTGYNEQFF. The DNA of the CDR3 is TGTGCCAGCAGCCCCCGGACAGGCTACAATGAGCAGTTCTTC.

This clone was observed a handful of times. The chain couples TRBV4-1 to TRBJ2-7; D possibly corresponds to TRBD2 (5 bases). In germline, CDR1 is MGHRA, CDR2 YSYEKL. Trimming took 0 bases from V and 6 from J, leaving 9 bases between them. The CDR3 is 13 amino acids. The CDR3 is CASSQDRGFEQYV. The CDR3 DNA reads as TGCGCCAGCAGCCAAGATCGAGGGTTCGAGCAGTACGTC.

In its sample, this clone was seen once. CDR3 loop: CASTEDGEKLFF. In DNA, the CDR3 is TGTGCCAGCACCGAAGACGGGGAAAAACTGTTTTTT. The chain links TRBV2 to TRBJ1-4; no firm D call. V lost 7 bases and J 8 bases, leaving 11 bases between the germline ends. The CDR3 consists of 12 residues. CDR1 SNHLY and CDR2 FYNNEI come from the germline V gene.

The chain recombines TRBV7-6 with TRBJ2-3; D ambiguous. The V gene lost 2 bases and the J gene lost 2 bases, with 5 bases spanning the gap. The CDR3 is 13 residues long. Germline-derived CDR1 and CDR2 are SGHVS and FNYEAQ. CDR3 DNA: TGTGCCAGCAGCTTATCAATCACAGATACGCAGTATTTT. This encodes CASSLSITDTQYF.

The chain couples TRBV30 to TRBJ2-2, with 9 bases identical to TRBD1. There are 15 residues in the CDR3. Germline assignment: CDR1 GTSNPN and CDR2 SVGIG (reference sequence). Trimming at V came to 0 bases and at J to 1 base, leaving 0 bases not matched to a gene. CDR3 in amino acids: CAWSVGQGNTGELFF. Here the CDR3 DNA reads TGTGCCTGGAGTGTGGGACAGGGGAACACCGGGGAGCTGTTTTTT.

The gene calls are TRBV19 and TRBJ2-2; 10 bases align to TRBD2. Trimming took 5 bases from V and 1 from J; bases not matched to a gene: 7. Germline loops: CDR1 LNHDA, CDR2 SQIVND (reference sequence). The CDR3 sequence is 17 residues long. CDR3 coding DNA: TGTGCCAGTAGTCCGCGAAGACTAGCGGGGAACACCGGGGAGCTGTTTTTT. This encodes CASSPRRLAGNTGELFF.

This clone was recorded a few times. The V call is TRBV12-3 or TRBV12-4, the J call TRBJ2-5; D perhaps matches TRBD1 (5 bases). The CDR3 has 13 residues. Trimming pared 3 bases from V and 9 bases from J, leaving 14 bases between. CDR3: CASSFGQGHSQYF. CDR3 DNA: TGTGCCAGCAGTTTCGGGCAGGGTCATTCCCAGTACTTC.

The J gene is TRBJ2-3, the V gene TRBV5-1; TRBD2 matches 8 bases. The CDR3 loop spans 16 amino acids. CDR1 is SGHRS and CDR2 is YFSETQ in the germline V gene. Trimming took 1 base from V and 5 from J; bases not matched to a gene: 9. CDR3 region: CASSLSIAGSGDTQYF. The CDR3, as DNA: TGCGCCAGCAGCTTGTCTATAGCGGGATCGGGAGATACGCAGTATTTT.